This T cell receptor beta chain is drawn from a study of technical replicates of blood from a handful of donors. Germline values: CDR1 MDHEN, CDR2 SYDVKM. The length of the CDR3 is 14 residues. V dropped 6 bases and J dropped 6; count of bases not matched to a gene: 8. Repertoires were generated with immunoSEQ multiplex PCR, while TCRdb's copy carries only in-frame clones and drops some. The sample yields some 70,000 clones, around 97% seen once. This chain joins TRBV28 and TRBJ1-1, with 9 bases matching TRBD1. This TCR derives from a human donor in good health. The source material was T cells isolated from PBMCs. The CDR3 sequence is CASRGDREIAEAFF. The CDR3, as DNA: TGTGCCAGCAGAGGGGACAGGGAAATCGCTGAAGCTTTCTTT.